Below are 7 T cell receptor beta chains sequenced from a single sample in a study of OX40 agonist ivuxolimab in advanced cancers. Sequenced by immunoSEQ multiplex PCR; TCRdb stores in-frame clones only, minus some. This table holds tens of thousands of clones, just over 90% found once. Specimen: CD4+ or CD8+ T cells sorted from blood, collected in a trial of the OX40 agonist ivuxolimab. Every receptor here comes from an adult with an advanced solid tumor such as melanoma, head and neck, liver or kidney cancer.

The chain couples TRBV19 to TRBJ2-2; D is possibly TRBD1 (6 bases). The germline V gene encodes CDR1 LNHDA and CDR2 SQIVND (reference sequence). With 4 bases removed from V and 8 bases from J, the gap between germline ends came to 11 bases. The CDR3 loop spans 13 amino acids. CDR3 loop: CASSNYREGELFF. CDR3 nucleotide sequence: TGTGCCAGTAGTAACTACAGGGAAGGGGAGCTGTTTTTT.

The rearrangement links TRBV19 to TRBJ2-7; either TRBD1 or TRBD2 may fit D (6 bases each). The CDR3 has 16 amino acids. Trimming removed 5 bases at V and 5 bases at J, with 22 bases between. CDR1 and CDR2 (germline): LNHDA, SQIVND (reference sequence). In DNA form, the CDR3 reads TGTGCCAGTAGTCCCTCTGGGGGCGGGAAGCGCCACGAGCAGTACTTC. Translating gives CASSPSGGGKRHEQYF. Drawing the rest from reference TRBV19 and TRBJ2-7, the complete variable domain is DGGITQSPKYLFRKEGQNVTLSCEQNLNHDAMYWYRQDPGQGLRLIYYSQIVNDFQKGDIAEGYSVSREKKESFPLTVTSAQKNPTAFYLCASSPSGGGKRHEQYFGPGTRLTVT.

The chain combines TRBV18 with TRBJ2-1; TRBD2 aligns across 14 bases. Trimming cost V 3 bases and J 9 bases; bases outside gene matches: 1. Germline lookup yields CDR1 KGHSH and CDR2 LQKENI. The CDR3 runs to 14 residues. CDR3 sequence (DNA): TGTGCCAGCTCACCGGGACTAGCGGGAGTTGAGCAGTTCTTC. Residues: CASSPGLAGVEQFF.

The chain is built from TRBV28 and TRBJ1-3, with D possibly matching TRBD1 (6 bases). Germline V gene data show CDR1 as MDHEN and CDR2 as SYDVKM. This CDR3 is 17 amino acids long. Trimming removed 6 bases at V and 0 bases at J, with 18 bases between. The CDR3 is CASRSIGGLSSGNTIYF. DNA for the CDR3: TGTGCCAGCAGGTCGATCGGGGGCCTAAGCTCTGGAAACACCATATATTTT.

The CDR3 DNA reads TGCGCCAGCAGCTTGGAGGGGGGAACTGAAGCTTTCTTT. Translated: CASSLEGGTEAFF. J is TRBJ1-1 and V is TRBV5-1; tentatively, D is TRBD1 (6 bases). The CDR3 extends over 13 amino acids. Trimming took off 0 bases at V and 5 bases at J, with 8 bases between the two ends. CDR1 and CDR2 from the germline V gene are SGHRS and YFSETQ.

This sequence joins TRBV19 and TRBJ2-3; the D gene is possibly TRBD1 (5 bases). This CDR3 is built from 14 residues. The V end was cut by 9 bases, the J end by 1 base, with 14 bases between. CDR1 and CDR2 (germline): LNHDA, SQIVND (reference sequence). The CDR3 coding sequence is TGTGCCAGCTCCACAGGAGACCGCACAGATACGCAGTATTTT. As protein: CASSTGDRTDTQYF. The full variable domain, rest sourced from reference TRBV19 and TRBJ2-3, is DGGITQSPKYLFRKEGQNVTLSCEQNLNHDAMYWYRQDPGQGLRLIYYSQIVNDFQKGDIAEGYSVSREKKESFPLTVTSAQKNPTAFYLCASSTGDRTDTQYFGPGTRLTVL.

The chain carries TRBV9 and TRBJ2-7; tentatively, D is TRBD2 (7 bases). The CDR3 totals 15 residues. The V gene's germline CDR1 is SGDLS and CDR2 YYNGEE. The V and J ends lost 4 bases and 4 bases respectively, with 18 bases between them. CDR3 loop: CASSPRGGGRYEQYF. CDR3 in DNA: TGTGCCAGCAGCCCGAGAGGGGGGGGCCGATACGAGCAGTACTTC.